The 20 T cell receptor beta chains below come from one sample, sequenced in a study of cytotoxic CD8 clonotypes in ibrutinib-treated CLL. Sequencing used immunoSEQ multiplex PCR; TCRdb keeps in-frame clones, though not all of them. Of around 70,000 clones listed, 90% are singletons. The sample here was PBMCs, taken after 12 months of ibrutinib treatment. Source of these receptors: a human donor with chronic lymphocytic leukemia.

J is TRBJ1-2 and V is TRBV2; D gene uncertain. Germline CDR1 SNHLY, CDR2 FYNNEI. This CDR3 contains 12 residues. Trimming took off 6 bases at V and 2 bases at J, with 7 bases between the two ends. The CDR3 protein is CASRAENYGYTF. The CDR3 DNA reads as TGTGCCAGCAGAGCAGAAAACTATGGCTACACCTTC.

The rearrangement uses TRBV7-3 and TRBJ2-7; 10 bases fit TRBD1. V lost 1 base to trimming and J lost 4 bases; unmatched junction nucleotides: 7. CDR3 length equals 16 residues. Germline V CDR1 and CDR2: SGHTA, FQGTGA. The DNA for the CDR3 is TGTGCCAGCAGCTTAAGGGGGACAGGGGTCTGGTACGAGCAGTACTTC. It specifies CASSLRGTGVWYEQYF. Full variable domain (missing parts from reference TRBV7-3 and TRBJ2-7): GAGVSQTPSNKVTEKGKYVELRCDPISGHTALYWYRQSLGQGPEFLIYFQGTGAADDSGLPNDRFFAVRPEGSVSTLKIQRTERGDSAVYLCASSLRGTGVWYEQYFGPGTRLTVT.

The genes are TRBV6-1 and TRBJ2-1, with 8 bases matching TRBD1. CDR3 length: 16 residues. CDR1 is MNHNS, CDR2 SASEGT, per germline. Trimming took 2 bases from V and 9 from J; bases not matched to a gene: 12. The CDR3 bases are TGTGCCAGCAGTGAAAGCTGGAACGCAGGGGGCGTTGAGCAGTTCTTC. Residues: CASSESWNAGGVEQFF.

This clone was observed a single time. This sequence joins TRBV13 and TRBJ2-1; TRBD2 aligns across 10 bases. CDR1 is PRHDT, CDR2 FYEKMQ, per germline (reference sequence). Trimming removed 8 bases from V and 8 bases from J; junction bases left unmatched: 12. The length of the CDR3 is 15 residues. CDR3 sequence: CASLRASGSLDEQFF. CDR3 nucleotide sequence: TGTGCCAGCCTACGGGCTAGCGGGAGTTTAGATGAGCAGTTCTTC.

The gene calls are TRBV5-1 and TRBJ1-1; tentative D call: TRBD1 (6 bases). From germline, CDR1 is SGHRS and CDR2 YFSETQ. V gave up 0 bases and J gave up 3 bases, with 15 bases separating them. The CDR3 covers 16 residues. CDR3 nucleotide sequence: TGCGCCAGCAGCTTGGGCCCCCGCAACAGGGACACTGAAGCTTTCTTT. Protein product: CASSLGPRNRDTEAFF.

The rearrangement uses TRBV14 and TRBJ1-3, with D possibly being TRBD1 (5 bases). Germline V CDR1 and CDR2: SGHDN, FVKESK. V dropped 4 bases and J dropped 2 bases, with 12 bases sitting between them. CDR3 length: 15 residues. The CDR3 sequence: CASSLTTGTGNTIYF. CDR3 bases: TGTGCCAGCAGCCTTACCACAGGAACTGGAAACACCATATATTTT.

The chain recombines TRBV2 with TRBJ1-2; 10 positions match TRBD1. The CDR3 is 14 amino acids. The germline gives CDR1 SNHLY, CDR2 FYNNEI. Germline trimming cut 4 bases from V and 7 bases from J; bases unmatched to any gene: 6. The CDR3, as DNA: TGTGCCAGCAGTGGGGACAGGGGAACTTTTGGCTACACCTTC. Translation: CASSGDRGTFGYTF.

This chain connects TRBV11-2 to TRBJ1-1; the D is unclear. The CDR3 consists of 14 residues. The germline gives CDR1 SGHAT, CDR2 FQNNGV. V was pared by 5 bases and J by 4 bases, with 14 bases between. The CDR3 bases are TGTGCCAGCAGCCAGGTCCGGAGTGGCACTGAAGCTTTCTTT. Translating gives CASSQVRSGTEAFF.

This chain uses TRBV7-9 with TRBJ2-7, with TRBD2 identical over 13 bases. CDR1 SEHNR and CDR2 FQNEAQ come from the germline V gene (reference sequence). CDR3 length: 18 residues. V shed 2 bases, J shed 3 bases, and the junction held 10 bases outside the gene matches. CDR3 DNA: TGTGCCAGCAGCTTAAGGATAGGTAGGACTAGCGGGAGCTACGAGCAGTACTTC. The encoded protein is CASSLRIGRTSGSYEQYF.

The chain links TRBV19 to TRBJ2-7; 8 bases line up with TRBD1. Germline assignment: CDR1 LNHDA and CDR2 SQIVND (reference sequence). CDR3 length: 17 residues. With V trimmed by 3 bases and J by 0 bases, 10 bases remained unmatched. The CDR3 DNA follows: TGTGCCAGTAGTATCCCTGGCAGGGGGCCGAGCTCCTACGAGCAGTACTTC. This gives the protein CASSIPGRGPSSYEQYF.

This sequence joins TRBV4-1 and TRBJ1-5; D ambiguous. Trimming took 0 bases from V and 2 from J, leaving 26 bases between them. The CDR3 loop spans 21 amino acids. Germline values: CDR1 MGHRA, CDR2 YSYEKL. CDR3 bases: TGCGCCAGCAGCCAAGATCAGGTTTTGAGGGTCTGGGTCGAAGGCAATCAGCCCCAGCATTTT. Residues: CASSQDQVLRVWVEGNQPQHF.

V and J are TRBV28 and TRBJ2-1, with 10 bases identical to TRBD2. The CDR3 consists of 15 residues. Trimming at V came to 3 bases and at J to 8 bases, leaving 7 bases not matched to a gene. Per the germline V gene, CDR1 is MDHEN and CDR2 is SYDVKM. The CDR3 is CASSFWGLATDEQFF. The CDR3 bases are TGTGCCAGCAGTTTTTGGGGACTAGCGACCGATGAGCAGTTCTTC.

The chain uses TRBV5-6 and TRBJ2-5; D gene uncertain. The germline V gene encodes CDR1 SGHDT and CDR2 YYEEEE. The CDR3 extends over 13 amino acids. Trimming removed 7 bases from V and 4 bases from J, with 14 bases in between. The CDR3, as DNA: TGTGCCAGCGGTTTTGGGGTGCGAGAGACCCAGTACTTC. It yields the protein CASGFGVRETQYF. Supplemented by reference TRBV5-6 and TRBJ2-5, the full variable domain reads DAGVTQSPTHLIKTRGQQVTLRCSPKSGHDTVSWYQQALGQGPQFIFQYYEEEERQRGNFPDRFSGHQFPNYSSELNVNALLLGDSALYLCASGFGVRETQYFGPGTRLLVL.

The chain uses TRBV10-1 and TRBJ2-5; possibly TRBD1 for D (6 bases). CDR1 and CDR2 from the germline V gene are WNHNN and SYGVQD (reference sequence). This CDR3 has 13 residues. V lost 3 bases and J 1 base, leaving 6 bases between the germline ends. The CDR3 spells CASSEQGQETQYF. The CDR3 nucleotides are TGCGCCAGCAGTGAACAGGGCCAAGAGACCCAGTACTTC.

The J gene is TRBJ2-2, the V gene TRBV4-2; D is perhaps TRBD2 (5 bases). The V end lost 1 base, the J end lost 1 base, and 16 bases lay between the germline ends. CDR1 and CDR2 (germline): LGHNA, YNFKEQ. CDR3 length: 18 residues. The CDR3 here is CASSQVIPSRMNTGELFF. The CDR3, as DNA: TGTGCCAGCAGCCAAGTGATTCCTAGCAGGATGAACACCGGGGAGCTGTTTTTT.

This clone appeared once. The DNA of the CDR3 is TGTGCCAGCAGTGAAACGGCTAGCGGCCCGTACGAGCAGTACTTC. This gives the protein CASSETASGPYEQYF. The J gene is TRBJ2-7, the V gene TRBV2, with 7 bases matching TRBD2. This CDR3 contains 15 residues. In germline, CDR1 is SNHLY, CDR2 FYNNEI. Losses at the gene ends were 2 bases for V and 4 bases for J; bases not matched to a gene: 8.

The chain carries TRBV30 and TRBJ1-6, with TRBD1 as a possible D gene (5 bases). CDR1 is GTSNPN and CDR2 is SVGIG in the germline V gene (reference sequence). CDR3 length equals 13 residues. V gave up 4 bases and J gave up 7 bases, with 11 bases separating them. The CDR3 reads CAWTQRGNSPLHF. In DNA form, the CDR3 reads TGTGCCTGGACCCAACGGGGGAATTCACCCCTCCACTTT.

The chain joins TRBV27 to TRBJ1-5; tentative D call: TRBD1 (5 bases). V lost 2 bases and J lost 2, with 7 bases in between. The CDR3 extends over 14 amino acids. Per the germline V gene, CDR1 is MNHEY and CDR2 is SMNVEV (reference sequence). CDR3 nucleotides: TGTGCCAGCAGTTTAAGCAGGGGCAATCAGCCCCAGCATTTT. Its translation is CASSLSRGNQPQHF.

The rearrangement uses TRBV7-9 and TRBJ2-7, with 11 bases fitting TRBD2. CDR3 length equals 16 residues. V shed 5 bases and J 3 bases; nucleotides not matched to a gene: 9. The germline V gene encodes CDR1 SEHNR and CDR2 FQNEAQ (reference sequence). This chain's CDR3 is CASSAHSGRAVYEQYF. CDR3 coding DNA: TGTGCCAGCAGCGCCCATAGCGGGAGGGCCGTCTACGAGCAGTACTTC.

This clone was recorded once. V is TRBV7-2 and J is TRBJ2-3; D not resolved. The CDR3 has 13 residues. Germline V lookup: CDR1 SGHTA, CDR2 FQGNSA. V was cut by 5 bases and J by 1 base, with 7 bases left in between. The CDR3 region is CASSPPGTDTQYF. The CDR3 nucleotides read TGTGCCAGCAGCCCACCGGGCACAGATACGCAGTATTTT.